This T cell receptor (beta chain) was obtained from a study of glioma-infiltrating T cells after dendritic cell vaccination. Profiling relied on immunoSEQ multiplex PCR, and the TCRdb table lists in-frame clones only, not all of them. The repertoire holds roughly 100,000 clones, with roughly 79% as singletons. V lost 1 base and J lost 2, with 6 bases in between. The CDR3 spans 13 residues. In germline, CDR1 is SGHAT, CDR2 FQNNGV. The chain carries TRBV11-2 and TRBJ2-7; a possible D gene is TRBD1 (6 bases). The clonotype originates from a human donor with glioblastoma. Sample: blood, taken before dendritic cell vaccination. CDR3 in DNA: TGTGCCAGCAGCTTAGGGACAGCCTACGAGCAGTACTTC. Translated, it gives CASSLGTAYEQYF.